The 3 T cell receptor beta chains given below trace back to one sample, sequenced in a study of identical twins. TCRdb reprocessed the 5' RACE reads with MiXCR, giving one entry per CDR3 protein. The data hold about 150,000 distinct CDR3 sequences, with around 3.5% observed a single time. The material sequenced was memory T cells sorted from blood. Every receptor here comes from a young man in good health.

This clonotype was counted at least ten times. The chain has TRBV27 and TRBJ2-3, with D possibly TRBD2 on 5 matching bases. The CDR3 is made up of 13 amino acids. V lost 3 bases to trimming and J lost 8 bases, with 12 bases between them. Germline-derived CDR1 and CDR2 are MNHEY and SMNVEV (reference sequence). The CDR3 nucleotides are TGTGCCAGCAGTTTTGACCGGGCGGGTACGCAGTATTTT. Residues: CASSFDRAGTQYF.

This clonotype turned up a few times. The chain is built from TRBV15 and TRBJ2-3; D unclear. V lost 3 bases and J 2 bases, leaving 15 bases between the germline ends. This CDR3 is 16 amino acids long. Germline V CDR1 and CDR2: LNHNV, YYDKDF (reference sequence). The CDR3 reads CATSREYSTATDTQYF. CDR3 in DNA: TGTGCCACCAGCAGGGAGTATTCCACCGCCACAGATACGCAGTATTTT.

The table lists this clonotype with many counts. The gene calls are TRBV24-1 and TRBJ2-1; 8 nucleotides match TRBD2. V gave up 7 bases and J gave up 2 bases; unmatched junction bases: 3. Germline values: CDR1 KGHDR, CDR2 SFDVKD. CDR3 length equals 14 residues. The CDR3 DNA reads TGTGCCACCAGGAGCGGGGGCCCCTACAATGAGCAGTTCTTC. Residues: CATRSGGPYNEQFF.